What follows are 19 T cell receptor beta chains derived from one specimen sequenced in a study of blood T cell repertoires in COVID-19 (dated by TCRdb to 2019 to 2021). Library preparation was by the immunoSEQ multiplex PCR assay. TCRdb retrieved this table from immuneACCESS and kept in-frame rearrangements only. Not all clones are present; in checked studies, unresolved V genes account for under half, and no reason is known for the remainder. Recorded for this sample are about 87,000 clones; 70% to 85% of them occurred a single time. The ten largest clones take up around 4% of the sample. Specimen: peripheral blood. These receptors were obtained from a woman aged 45-59 years with acute or convalescent COVID-19.

This clone turned up a few times. V usage is TRBV6-1 and J usage is TRBJ2-7; no clear D gene. The V gene lost 3 bases and the J gene lost 3 bases, with 12 bases spanning the gap. CDR3 length equals 14 residues. Germline V lookup: CDR1 MNHNS, CDR2 SASEGT. CDR3: CASSDGPRVYEQYF. The CDR3 nucleotides are TGTGCCAGCAGTGACGGTCCCCGGGTCTACGAGCAGTACTTC.

The chain uses TRBV9 and TRBJ1-3, with D unresolved. With 10 bases removed from V and 0 bases from J, the gap between germline ends came to 11 bases. The germline CDR1 and CDR2 sequences are SGDLS and YYNGEE. This CDR3 is built from 13 residues. DNA of the CDR3: TGTGCCTCTGGTCGGGACTCTGGAAACACCATATATTTT. This codes for CASGRDSGNTIYF.

The chain uses TRBV20-1 and TRBJ2-3, with D possibly matching TRBD1 (7 bases). The V gene's germline CDR1 is DFQATT and CDR2 SNEGSKA (reference sequence). V lost 3 bases, J lost 5 bases, and 21 bases lay in between. This CDR3 has 16 amino acids. The CDR3 is CSASLLQGGMVDTQYF. CDR3 nucleotides: TGCAGTGCTAGTCTGCTGCAGGGGGGTATGGTAGATACGCAGTATTTT.

This clone occurred a few times. The gene calls are TRBV27 and TRBJ1-5; TRBD1 is a possible D gene (6 bases). The CDR3 is 15 amino acids. The germline V gene encodes CDR1 MNHEY and CDR2 SMNVEV (reference sequence). Deletions cut 4 bases from V and 2 bases from J, with 12 bases between. The CDR3, as DNA: TGTGCCAGCAGTTCCATCCACAGGGGCAATCAGCCCCAGCATTTT. Amino acid sequence: CASSSIHRGNQPQHF.

The chain carries TRBV2 and TRBJ2-1, with D perhaps TRBD2 (5 bases). The CDR3 has 12 amino acids. The ends were cut back, 0 bases at V and 8 bases at J, with 5 bases in the middle. Germline loops: CDR1 SNHLY, CDR2 FYNNEI. CDR3 nucleotides: TGTGCCAGCAGTGAAGCCGGGGATGAGCAGTTCTTC. Residues: CASSEAGDEQFF.

This chain uses TRBV6-5 with TRBJ1-5; D gene uncertain. The CDR3 consists of 13 residues. Trimming cost V 2 bases and J 5 bases, with 7 bases left between them. The V gene's germline CDR1 is MNHEY and CDR2 SVGAGI. The CDR3 spells CASSYREDQPQHF. The CDR3 DNA reads as TGTGCCAGCAGTTACCGAGAAGATCAGCCCCAGCATTTT.

The V gene is TRBV11-2, the J gene TRBJ2-7, with 7 bases lining up with TRBD1. The trim removed 3 bases at V and 3 bases at J, leaving 14 bases unmatched. Germline V gives CDR1 SGHAT, CDR2 FQNNGV. This CDR3 region has 17 residues. The CDR3 is CASSFAGDSRIFYEQYF. The CDR3 DNA follows: TGTGCCAGCAGCTTCGCCGGGGACAGCAGAATTTTCTACGAGCAGTACTTC.

This sequence joins TRBV2 and TRBJ2-2; TRBD1 might be the D (6 bases). The V end was cut by 6 bases, the J end by 2 bases, with 13 bases between. Germline V lookup: CDR1 SNHLY, CDR2 FYNNEI. The CDR3 length is 15 residues. The CDR3 DNA follows: TGTGCCAGCAGCCAAACAGGGTTAAACACCGGGGAGCTGTTTTTT. It specifies CASSQTGLNTGELFF.

This clone was detected only a few times. The rearrangement uses TRBV4-1 and TRBJ1-5; D is unclear. V was shortened by 2 bases and J by 0 bases, with 5 bases between the two germline ends. This CDR3 region has 14 residues. The V gene's germline CDR1 is MGHRA and CDR2 YSYEKL. As DNA, the CDR3 is TGCGCCAGCAGCCAACCGTTTAGCAATCAGCCCCAGCATTTT. It encodes CASSQPFSNQPQHF.

The genes are TRBV7-9 and TRBJ1-3, with D tentatively TRBD1 (5 bases). This CDR3 contains 16 residues. Trimming cost V 2 bases and J 0 bases, with 11 bases left between them. Germline V gene lookup returns CDR1 SEHNR and CDR2 FQNEAQ (reference sequence). Here the CDR3 DNA reads TGTGCCAGCAGCTTACAGGGCCCCCTCTCTGGAAACACCATATATTTT. Amino acids: CASSLQGPLSGNTIYF.

The chain links TRBV4-3 to TRBJ1-2; D is possibly TRBD1 (5 bases). This CDR3 has 16 residues. CDR1 and CDR2 (germline): LGHNA, YSLEER. Trimming shortened V by 3 bases and J by 4 bases, and 18 bases separated the two germline ends. Here the CDR3 reads CASSHYFGGESYGYTF. The CDR3 DNA sequence: TGCGCCAGCAGCCACTATTTTGGGGGGGAGAGCTATGGCTACACCTTC.

This chain joins TRBV19 and TRBJ2-4, with D perhaps matching TRBD1 (5 bases). The CDR3 loop spans 13 amino acids. Germline CDR1 and CDR2: LNHDA and SQIVND (reference sequence). Deletions cut 3 bases from V and 8 bases from J, with 11 bases between. In DNA, the CDR3 is TGTGCCAGTAGTATTCTCAGGGCAGACATTCAGTACTTC. This codes for CASSILRADIQYF.

The chain is built from TRBV3-1 (or the pseudogene TRBV3-2) and TRBJ2-5, with D possibly TRBD2 on 5 matching bases. Germline V gives CDR1 LGHDT, CDR2 YNNKEL (reference sequence). The CDR3 is 16 residues long. V gave up 1 base and J gave up 1 base, with 13 bases separating them. The CDR3 here is CASSQGFRTAQETQYF. CDR3 nucleotide sequence: TGTGCCAGCAGCCAAGGCTTTCGGACTGCCCAAGAGACCCAGTACTTC.

This chain links TRBV27 with TRBJ1-6; TRBD1 agrees at 7 bases. The CDR3 contains 13 residues. The germline gives CDR1 MNHEY, CDR2 SMNVEV (reference sequence). Losses at the gene ends were 3 bases for V and 13 bases for J; bases not matched to a gene: 6. Here the CDR3 reads CASSFGRGLPLHF. DNA for the CDR3: TGTGCCAGCAGTTTCGGAAGGGGGCTGCCCCTCCACTTT.

The chain links TRBV27 to TRBJ2-7; TRBD2 aligns across 11 bases. The CDR3 loop spans 15 amino acids. Germline values: CDR1 MNHEY, CDR2 SMNVEV (reference sequence). With V trimmed by 6 bases and J by 3 bases, 7 bases remained unmatched. The CDR3 DNA follows: TGTGCCAGCAGGCCCACTAGCGGGGGAAACTACGAGCAGTACTTC. Its translation is CASRPTSGGNYEQYF.

The sample holds a few counts of this clone. V gene TRBV6-2 or TRBV6-3 combines with J gene TRBJ2-5, with D possibly matching TRBD2 (5 bases). V shed 2 bases and J shed 7 bases, with 23 bases lying between them. Germline loops: CDR1 MNHEY, CDR2 SVGEGT. The length of the CDR3 is 17 residues. Written as DNA, the CDR3 is TGTGCCAGCAGTTACCGCGATCCGGCTAGCAGGTACCGGACCCAGTACTTC. This encodes CASSYRDPASRYRTQYF.

The chain has TRBV29-1 and TRBJ1-2, with D perhaps matching TRBD1 (5 bases). The V end was cut by 1 base, the J end by 12 bases, with 15 bases between. Germline loops: CDR1 SQVTM, CDR2 ANQGSEA. The CDR3 totals 12 residues. Written as DNA, the CDR3 is TGCAGCGTTGAAGGTGACAGCCGGAGAAACACCTTC. Amino acid sequence: CSVEGDSRRNTF.

The CDR3 DNA is TGTGCCAGCAGACCGGGAAGGGGGTTTTACAATGAGCAGTTCTTC. Its translation: CASRPGRGFYNEQFF. The rearrangement links TRBV27 to TRBJ2-1; possibly TRBD1 for D (6 bases). The CDR3 has 15 amino acids. V was shortened by 6 bases and J by 4 bases, with 16 bases between the two germline ends. Germline assignment: CDR1 MNHEY and CDR2 SMNVEV (reference sequence).

This clone was seen only a few times. This sequence joins TRBV7-7 and TRBJ2-2, with 8 bases lining up with TRBD2. Germline V gene sequence: CDR1 SSHAT, CDR2 FNYEAQ (reference sequence). This CDR3 has 17 residues. Trimming at V came to 5 bases and at J to 6 bases, leaving 14 bases not matched to a gene. The CDR3 loop reads CASSPGTRGRFAGELFF. The CDR3 DNA is TGTGCCAGCAGCCCCGGGACTAGGGGGAGGTTCGCCGGGGAGCTGTTTTTT.